Shown below are 22 T cell receptor beta chains from a single sample sequenced in a study of tumor-infiltrating lymphocytes in primary liver carcinoma. Between roughly 17 and 33 mg of unsorted bulk tissue served as the source from which RNA and DNA were co-extracted. The investigators made TCR beta cDNA from about 500 ng total RNA, using a constant-region primer. Sequencing libraries for TCR beta derived from three nested multiplex PCR rounds that used slightly modified ARM-PCR. Primers for the first two PCR rounds were TRBV1-TRBV30 forward primers and a C-beta reverse primer (roughly 10 cycles per round). TCRdb recomputed calls from the multiplex PCR reads with MiXCR, one row per CDR3 protein. The data show 100,000 to 150,000 distinct CDR3 sequences, 64% seen once. Sequencing was performed on liver tumor tissue from sampling region 3. Noted subset: tumor region T3, left-lateral pole. The origin of the receptors is an older woman with primary liver carcinoma and hepatitis B virus infection.

This clonotype came up many times. The V gene is TRBV7-9, the J gene TRBJ1-6; D perhaps matches TRBD1 (6 bases). V lost 6 bases to trimming and J lost 9 bases, with 15 bases between them. The germline CDR1 and CDR2 sequences are SEHNR and FQNEAQ (reference sequence). CDR3 length equals 14 residues. CDR3 nucleotide sequence: TGTGCCAGCAGGAGAGAGGGGGAAACTTCACCCCTCCACTTT. This gives the protein CASRREGETSPLHF.

This clonotype was detected a few times. Just one base apart from a much larger clone, this may be a read error. This rearrangement joins TRBV12-3 or TRBV12-4 to TRBJ2-3; D could derive from TRBD1 or TRBD2 (5 bases each). Deletions cut 8 bases from V and 8 bases from J, with 20 bases between. This CDR3 contains 14 residues. As DNA, the CDR3 is TGTGCCAGCCGAACCCAGGGTTCCCGGGGTACGCAGTATTTT. Residues: CASRTQGSRGTQYF.

The chain recombines TRBV24-1 with TRBJ1-5; D is possibly TRBD1 (5 bases). The germline V gene has CDR1 KGHDR and CDR2 SFDVKD. Trimming pared 3 bases from V and 4 bases from J, leaving 9 bases between. The CDR3 covers 14 residues. The CDR3 nucleotides are TGTGCCACCAGTGATGGTCAGGGTAATCAGCCCCAGCATTTT. Protein: CATSDGQGNQPQHF.

This clonotype was observed a single time. A much bigger clone sits one base away, suggesting this may be a read error. The rearrangement uses TRBV10-3 and TRBJ2-1, with 8 bases lining up with TRBD2. Germline-derived CDR1 and CDR2 are ENHRY and SYGVKD. The length of the CDR3 is 15 residues. V dropped 5 bases and J dropped 3; count of bases not matched to a gene: 6. In DNA form, the CDR3 reads TGTGCCATCAGTTGGGGTAGCGGGGACTACAATGAGCAGTTCTTC. Amino acid sequence: CAISWGSGDYNEQFF.

This clonotype was recorded at least ten times. This chain uses TRBV29-1 with TRBJ2-5; possibly TRBD2 for D (6 bases). Germline CDR1 is SQVTM and CDR2 is ANQGSEA. The CDR3 has 14 residues. V shed 1 base and J shed 5 bases, with 14 bases lying between them. This chain's CDR3 is CSVEGLEGRETQYF. The CDR3 DNA reads as TGCAGCGTTGAAGGTTTGGAGGGTCGGGAGACCCAGTACTTC.

The chain has TRBV7-2 and TRBJ2-1, with a tentative D call TRBD2 (5 bases). This CDR3 is built from 15 residues. V gave up 5 bases and J gave up 6 bases, with 17 bases separating them. Looked up from germline, CDR1 is SGHTA and CDR2 is FQGNSA. DNA for the CDR3: TGTGCCAGCAGCATACCGGGATCCGCCGCCAATGAGCAGTTCTTC. It yields the protein CASSIPGSAANEQFF.

Comments on this clonotype: Given a much more abundant clone one base away, this may be a read error. V and J are TRBV5-1 and TRBJ2-1; 11 nucleotides align to TRBD2. Germline CDR1 reads SGHRS; CDR2 reads YFSETQ. This CDR3 has 18 amino acids. V shed 3 bases and J 2 bases; nucleotides not matched to a gene: 10. The chain's CDR3 is CASSSAVGSGRAYNEQFF. The CDR3 nucleotides are TGCGCCAGCAGCTCGGCGGTTGGTAGCGGGAGGGCCTACAATGAGCAGTTCTTC.

As concerns this clonotype: Just one base apart from a much larger clone, this may be a read error. The chain recombines TRBV5-1 with TRBJ1-2, with D maybe TRBD1 (6 bases). V lost 5 bases and J lost 7, with 21 bases in between. The CDR3 covers 15 residues. Looked up from germline, CDR1 is SGHRS and CDR2 is YFSETQ. The DNA of the CDR3 is TGCGCCAGCAGTCCTGAGGACAGCAAGTACTTTGGCTACACCTTC. Its protein product is CASSPEDSKYFGYTF. Filled out from reference TRBV5-1 and TRBJ1-2, the complete variable domain reads KAGVTQTPRYLIKTRGQQVTLSCSPISGHRSVSWYQQTPGQGLQFLFEYFSETQRNKGNFPGRFSGRQFSNSRSEMNVSTLELGDSALYLCASSPEDSKYFGYTFGSGTRLTVV.

As for this clonotype: A much more abundant neighbour one base away suggests this may be a read error. The chain links TRBV6-5 to TRBJ1-2; no firm D call. This CDR3 is built from 14 residues. Germline CDR1 is MNHEY and CDR2 is SVGAGI. With 6 bases removed from V and 10 bases from J, the gap between germline ends came to 21 bases. CDR3 loop: CASSSEPEANDYTF. The CDR3, as DNA: TGTGCCAGCAGCAGCGAGCCCGAAGCTAATGACTACACCTTC.

On this clonotype: Relative to the germline gene, one junction end is altered; a read error may explain this. The chain couples TRBV5-1 to TRBJ2-1; 13 bases agree with TRBD2. Germline CDR1 is SGHRS and CDR2 is YFSETQ. This CDR3 comprises 16 residues. The CDR3 spells CASSTGLAGFYNEQFF. CDR3 nucleotide sequence: TGCGCCAGCAGCACGGGACTAGCGGGATTTTACAATGAACAGTTCTTC.

Comments on this clonotype: The junction does not match germline at one end; this may be a read error. The V and J genes are TRBV11-2 and TRBJ2-5; D possibly uses TRBD1 or TRBD2 (6 bases each). Germline V CDR1 and CDR2: SGHAT, FQNNGV. The CDR3 has 14 residues. CDR3 nucleotide sequence: TGTGCCAGAAGCTTAGGGGGGCAAGGGGAGACCCAGTACTTC. As protein: CARSLGGQGETQYF. Full variable domain (outside the CDR3, taken from reference TRBV11-2 and TRBJ2-5): EAGVAQSPRYKIIEKRQSVAFWCNPISGHATLYWYQQILGQGPKLLIQFQNNGVVDDSQLPKDRFSAERLKGVDSTLKIQPAKLEDSAVYLCARSLGGQGETQYFGPGTRLLVL.

V is TRBV7-9 and J is TRBJ2-7; a possible D gene is TRBD1 (6 bases). The CDR3 sequence is 12 residues long. Germline V gene lookup returns CDR1 SEHNR and CDR2 FQNEAQ (reference sequence). Trimming took 5 bases from V and 3 from J, leaving 8 bases between them. CDR3 in DNA: TGTGCCAGCAGCCGGACAGACTACGAGCAGTACTTC. Its protein product is CASSRTDYEQYF.

This clonotype was seen ten or more times. The V and J genes are TRBV5-4 and TRBJ2-1; 7 nucleotides align to TRBD2. The CDR3 contains 16 residues. Germline V CDR1 and CDR2: SGHNT, YYREEE (reference sequence). J was trimmed by 0 bases and V by 4 bases; bases with no gene match: 7. This CDR3 is CASSLVGGSSYNEQFF. The CDR3 DNA follows: TGTGCCAGCAGCCTCGTGGGCGGGAGCTCCTACAATGAGCAGTTCTTC. Based on the CDR3 plus reference TRBV5-4 and TRBJ2-1, the full variable domain is ETGVTQSPTHLIKTRGQQVTLRCSSQSGHNTVSWYQQALGQGPQFIFQYYREEENGRGNFPPRFSGLQFPNYSSELNVNALELDDSALYLCASSLVGGSSYNEQFFGPGTRLTVL.

The rearrangement uses TRBV11-2 and TRBJ2-1, with D maybe TRBD2 (5 bases). The ends were cut back, 3 bases at V and 10 bases at J, with 13 bases in the middle. CDR1 is SGHAT and CDR2 is FQNNGV in the germline V gene. The length of the CDR3 is 13 residues. For the CDR3, the DNA is TGTGCCAGCAGCTTTGGGAGTCCCTACGAGCAGTTCTTC. Translated, it gives CASSFGSPYEQFF.

About this clonotype: The junction and the germline gene differ at one end; a read error may be behind it. The chain recombines TRBV5-1 with TRBJ2-1; the D gene is possibly TRBD2 (5 bases). This CDR3 contains 17 residues. CDR1 and CDR2 (germline): SGHRS, YFSETQ. The CDR3 here is CASSLGLLGSSYNEQFF. CDR3 bases: TGCGCCAGCAGCTTGGGACTACTAGGATCCTCCTACAACGAGCAGTTCTTC. The full variable domain, completed using reference TRBV5-1 and TRBJ2-1, is KAGVTQTPRYLIKTRGQQVTLSCSPISGHRSVSWYQQTPGQGLQFLFEYFSETQRNKGNFPGRFSGRQFSNSRSEMNVSTLELGDSALYLCASSLGLLGSSYNEQFFGPGTRLTVL.

The chain is built from TRBV2 and TRBJ1-3, with D perhaps TRBD1 (5 bases). The V gene lost 9 bases and the J gene lost 2 bases, with 17 bases spanning the gap. Germline V gives CDR1 SNHLY, CDR2 FYNNEI. This CDR3 has 15 amino acids. The CDR3 coding sequence is TGTGCCAGGAGTCAAAAACGGGGGGCTGGAAACACCATATATTTT. Translated: CARSQKRGAGNTIYF.

Comments on this clonotype: One base away lies a much larger clone, so this may be a sequencing read error. This chain uses TRBV10-1 with TRBJ1-2; possible D gene TRBD1, 6 bases. The CDR3 runs 13 residues. The germline V gene has CDR1 WNHNN and CDR2 SYGVQD (reference sequence). The CDR3 nucleotides are TGCTCCAGCCTAATACAGGGACCCTATGGCTACACCTTC. It translates to CSSLIQGPYGYTF.

As to this clonotype: Germline is not matched at one junction end, which may reflect a read error. This sequence joins TRBV12-3 or TRBV12-4 and TRBJ2-5, with D perhaps TRBD2 (6 bases). The CDR3 has 17 amino acids. Written as DNA, the CDR3 is TGTGCCAGCAGAAGACTAGTAGGAGGGCCAAGAGTAGAAGACCAGTCCTTC. This codes for CASRRLVGGPRVEDQSF.

The sample holds a few counts of this clonotype. The chain has TRBV24-1 and TRBJ2-2; D may correspond to TRBD1 or TRBD2 (5 bases each). Trimming pared 3 bases from V and 8 bases from J, leaving 15 bases between. The length of the CDR3 is 15 residues. From germline, CDR1 is KGHDR and CDR2 SFDVKD. CDR3: CATSDTGTRPGELFF. Written as DNA, the CDR3 is TGTGCCACCAGTGATACCGGGACCCGGCCGGGGGAGCTGTTTTTT.

This rearrangement joins TRBV12-3 or TRBV12-4 to TRBJ1-2; D perhaps matches TRBD1 (5 bases). Deletions cut 10 bases from V and 7 bases from J, with 22 bases between. The CDR3 has 14 residues. CDR3 nucleotide sequence: TGTGCCAATAGTTTTACGGACAATACGCCTGGCTACACCTTC. Its translation: CANSFTDNTPGYTF.

This clonotype was detected many times. J is TRBJ1-2 and V is TRBV4-1; no firm D call. Germline-derived CDR1 and CDR2 are MGHRA and YSYEKL. This CDR3 has 17 residues. V lost 3 bases and J lost 9, with 26 bases in between. CDR3 in DNA: TGCGCCAGCAGCCAGTTGCGGTTGGTCCTAGTCGTGGGGAGCTACACCTTC. Its translation is CASSQLRLVLVVGSYTF.

V gene TRBV20-1 combines with J gene TRBJ2-7; TRBD2 matches at 8 bases. Germline V gene sequence: CDR1 DFQATT, CDR2 SNEGSKA (reference sequence). The CDR3 is 15 amino acids. Trimming at V came to 0 bases and at J to 3 bases, leaving 7 bases not matched to a gene. CDR3 residues: CSARDLTSGIYEQYF. The DNA for the CDR3 is TGCAGTGCTAGAGATTTAACTAGCGGCATCTACGAGCAGTACTTC.